This note documents a single T cell receptor beta chain sequence. These data originate in a study of blood T cell repertoires in COVID-19. The overall study: Acute and convalescent COVID-19 samples came from the United States, Italy and Spain. PBMCs, B-cell-depleted T cells, or T cells were the source of the cDNA or gDNA that made up the material.

Per the study methods: Amplification from reference gene primers served as the basis for estimated nucleated cell counts. TCRdb's copy holds only in-frame clones and misses some; the assay was immunoSEQ multiplex PCR. V and J calls and clone size are as listed in that table; D and trimming were resolved from the DNA. The table has tens of thousands of clones, 85% to 90% seen once. This TCR was sampled from a man in his forties with acute or convalescent COVID-19. The sequencing sample was made of peripheral blood.

The CDR3 spells CASSRDRGPNTEAFF. DNA of the CDR3: TGCGCCAGCAGCCGGGACAGGGGGCCGAACACTGAAGCTTTCTTT. V and J are TRBV5-1 and TRBJ1-1; 12 bases line up with TRBD1. The CDR3 totals 15 residues. Germline V gene lookup returns CDR1 SGHRS and CDR2 YFSETQ. The V segment lost 4 bases and the J segment 1 base; nucleotides outside the gene matches: 2.